This record concerns one TCR beta chain sequence. V shed 6 bases, J shed 4 bases, and the junction held 7 bases outside the gene matches. Germline CDR1 and CDR2: SNHLY and FYNNEI. The CDR3 has 14 amino acids. TCRdb's table, derived via immunoSEQ multiplex PCR, lists solely in-frame clones and lacks some. The table includes roughly 92,000 clones, 90% detected once. The sample originates from a study of T cells after somatic rescue of genetic block. This rearrangement joins TRBV2 to TRBJ2-5, with 8 bases lining up with TRBD1. The TCR comes from a woman younger than 30. The sample was peripheral blood mononuclear cells (PBMCs). The CDR3 protein is CASRSGQVGETQYF. The DNA of the CDR3 is TGTGCCAGCAGATCGGGACAGGTAGGAGAGACCCAGTACTTC.